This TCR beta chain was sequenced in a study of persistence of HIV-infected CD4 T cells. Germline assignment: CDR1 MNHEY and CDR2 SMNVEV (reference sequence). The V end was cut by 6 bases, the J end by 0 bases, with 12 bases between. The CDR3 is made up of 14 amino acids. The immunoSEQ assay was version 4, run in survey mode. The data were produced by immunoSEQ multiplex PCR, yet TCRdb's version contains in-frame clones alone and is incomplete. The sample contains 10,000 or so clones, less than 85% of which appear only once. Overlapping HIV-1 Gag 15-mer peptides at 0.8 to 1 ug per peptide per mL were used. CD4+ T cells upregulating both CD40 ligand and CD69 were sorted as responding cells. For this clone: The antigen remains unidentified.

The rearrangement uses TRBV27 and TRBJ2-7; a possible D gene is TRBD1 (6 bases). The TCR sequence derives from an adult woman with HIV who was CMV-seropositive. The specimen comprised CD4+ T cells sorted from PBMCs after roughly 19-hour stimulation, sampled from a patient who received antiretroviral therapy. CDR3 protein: CASRAGVTSYEQYF. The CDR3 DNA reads TGTGCCAGCAGGGCAGGGGTGACCTCCTACGAGCAGTACTTC.